Presented here are 25 T cell receptor beta chains from one specimen sequenced in a study of blood T cell repertoires in COVID-19. The data were produced by immunoSEQ multiplex PCR, yet TCRdb's version contains in-frame clones alone and is incomplete. The repertoire holds tens of thousands of clones, 80% to 90% seen once, with over 15% in the top ten. Sequencing input: peripheral blood. These receptors were collected from a woman aged 55-69 years with COVID-19, enrolled during active disease.

The rearrangement joins TRBV19 to TRBJ1-6, with D hard to call. The germline gives CDR1 LNHDA, CDR2 SQIVND (reference sequence). The germline V and J ends were trimmed by 6 bases and 7 bases, with 19 bases remaining between them. The CDR3 covers 16 residues. CDR3 nucleotides: TGTGCCAGTAGGCCTCCGGGTAGTCCGGGAAATTCACCCCTCCACTTT. It yields the protein CASRPPGSPGNSPLHF.

The V call is TRBV4-3, the J call TRBJ2-7; TRBD2 aligns across 8 bases. Per germline, CDR1 LGHNA and CDR2 YSLEER. The trim removed 6 bases at V and 3 bases at J, leaving 10 bases unmatched. The CDR3 covers 15 residues. The CDR3 sequence is CASSLSGTSNYEQYF. CDR3 DNA sequence: TGCGCCAGCAGTCTCTCCGGGACTAGTAACTACGAGCAGTACTTC.

CDR3 sequence (DNA): TGTGCCACCAGTGATCCAAGAGACAGGCGAACTGAAGCTTTCTTT. This translates into CATSDPRDRRTEAFF. V gene TRBV24-1 combines with J gene TRBJ1-1; D is perhaps TRBD1 (6 bases). The germline V gene encodes CDR1 KGHDR and CDR2 SFDVKD. V dropped 3 bases and J dropped 5 bases, with 15 bases sitting between them. The CDR3 consists of 15 residues.

For the CDR3, the DNA is TGTGCCACCAGTGATCCCGGACTAGAGCGCCCAAATGAGCAGTTCTTC. It encodes CATSDPGLERPNEQFF. This rearrangement joins TRBV24-1 to TRBJ2-1, with 7 bases fitting TRBD2. The V and J ends lost 3 bases and 7 bases, in that order; junction bases with no gene match: 11. The CDR3 runs 16 residues. CDR1 and CDR2 (germline): KGHDR, SFDVKD.

CDR3 region: CASSLVTGWGEQFF. Written as DNA, the CDR3 is TGCGCCAGCAGCTTGGTGACAGGGTGGGGTGAGCAGTTCTTC. V is TRBV5-1 and J is TRBJ2-1; 7 bases line up with TRBD1. Trimming took 0 bases from V and 9 from J; bases not matched to a gene: 6. In germline, CDR1 is SGHRS, CDR2 YFSETQ. There are 14 residues in the CDR3.

This rearrangement joins TRBV19 to TRBJ1-6; D ambiguous. The CDR3 contains 15 residues. The V end lost 6 bases, the J end lost 7 bases, and 16 bases lay between the germline ends. The germline CDR1 and CDR2 sequences are LNHDA and SQIVND (reference sequence). The CDR3 sequence: CASRINGRLNSPLHF. For the CDR3, the DNA is TGTGCCAGTAGGATAAACGGGAGGTTGAATTCACCCCTCCACTTT.

This clone was seen once. V usage is TRBV12-2 and J usage is TRBJ2-2; TRBD2, the table's D call, lacks a check against the DNA. TRBV12-2 is a recognized pseudogene. The length of the CDR3 is 14 residues. The CDR3 DNA reads as TGTGCAAGTCGCTTCGGGAGGAACACCGGGGAGCTGTTTTTT. Its protein product is CASRFGRNTGELFF.

This chain connects TRBV6-5 to TRBJ1-6; D is undetermined. The V end lost 5 bases, the J end lost 7 bases, and 9 bases lay between the germline ends. Per germline, CDR1 MNHEY and CDR2 SVGAGI. The CDR3 sequence is 13 residues long. The CDR3 reads CASSRDPNSPLHF. DNA of the CDR3: TGTGCCAGCAGTCGCGATCCAAATTCACCCCTCCACTTT.

The V and J genes are TRBV18 and TRBJ2-2; D gene ambiguous. Germline loops: CDR1 KGHSH, CDR2 LQKENI. V was pared by 6 bases and J by 4 bases, with 12 bases between. The CDR3 totals 14 residues. In DNA form, the CDR3 reads TGTGCCAGCTCCCTCAAAGAGGTCACCGGGGAGCTGTTTTTT. Protein: CASSLKEVTGELFF.

The chain carries TRBV6-2 or TRBV6-3 and TRBJ2-5, with D perhaps TRBD1 (5 bases). From germline, CDR1 is MNHEY and CDR2 SVGEGT. V was pared by 5 bases and J by 1 base, with 14 bases between. The CDR3 consists of 15 residues. As DNA, the CDR3 is TGTGCCAGCAGTGCCTTGAGGACACCCCAAGAGACCCAGTACTTC. Protein: CASSALRTPQETQYF.

The chain combines TRBV19 with TRBJ2-1; 8 nucleotides match TRBD2. Trimming removed 1 base from V and 2 bases from J; junction bases left unmatched: 10. Germline V gives CDR1 LNHDA, CDR2 SQIVND (reference sequence). CDR3 length equals 18 residues. CDR3: CASSIAGLAQSTYNEQFF. CDR3 DNA: TGTGCCAGTAGTATAGCTGGACTAGCCCAGAGTACCTACAATGAGCAGTTCTTC.

V and J are TRBV30 and TRBJ1-2; D perhaps matches TRBD1 (5 bases). The length of the CDR3 is 14 residues. The ends were cut back, 0 bases at V and 6 bases at J, with 14 bases in the middle. Germline V lookup: CDR1 GTSNPN, CDR2 SVGIG (reference sequence). The CDR3 protein is CAWSVLLGPNGYTF. Here the CDR3 DNA reads TGTGCCTGGAGTGTACTTCTGGGGCCCAATGGCTACACCTTC.

This clone occurred once. The J gene is TRBJ1-1, the V gene TRBV11-3, with D uncertain. The CDR3 extends over 13 amino acids. From germline, CDR1 is SGHNT and CDR2 YENEEA. V shed 8 bases and J shed 4 bases, with 14 bases lying between them. The CDR3 DNA reads as TGTGCCAGCCGCACGATCCCTAGCACTGAAGCTTTCTTT. Protein product: CASRTIPSTEAFF. Based on the CDR3 plus reference TRBV11-3 and TRBJ1-1, the full variable domain is EAGVVQSPRYKIIEKKQPVAFWCNPISGHNTLYWYLQNLGQGPELLIRYENEEAVDDSQLPKDRFSAERLKGVDSTLKIQPAELGDSAVYLCASRTIPSTEAFFGQGTRLTVV.

The chain joins TRBV7-9 to TRBJ2-7, with TRBD1 identical over 7 bases. This CDR3 contains 16 residues. J lost 4 bases, V lost 0 bases, and 9 bases had no gene match. Germline V gene lookup returns CDR1 SEHNR and CDR2 FQNEAQ (reference sequence). This CDR3 reads CASSLAGGYKTYEQYF. DNA for the CDR3: TGTGCCAGCAGCTTAGCAGGGGGCTACAAGACTTACGAGCAGTACTTC.

This chain connects TRBV7-9 to TRBJ1-3; D remains unclear. CDR1 SEHNR and CDR2 FQNEAQ come from the germline V gene (reference sequence). V was clipped by 1 base and J by 2 bases, with 6 bases between them. This CDR3 has 14 amino acids. CDR3 loop: CASSLVTTGNTIYF. The CDR3 nucleotides are TGTGCCAGCAGCTTAGTGACTACTGGAAACACCATATATTTT.

The CDR3 protein is CAWSALAGLGELFF. Written as DNA, the CDR3 is TGTGCCTGGAGTGCACTAGCGGGATTAGGGGAGCTGTTTTTT. J is TRBJ2-2 and V is TRBV30, with TRBD2 identical over 10 bases. Germline assignment: CDR1 GTSNPN and CDR2 SVGIG (reference sequence). V trimming: 1 base; J trimming: 8 bases; junction bases outside the gene matches: 4. There are 14 residues in the CDR3.

The J gene is TRBJ2-7, the V gene TRBV2, with TRBD1 matching 7 bases. This CDR3 region has 14 residues. Germline lookup yields CDR1 SNHLY and CDR2 FYNNEI. The trim removed 6 bases at V and 2 bases at J, leaving 7 bases unmatched. CDR3 nucleotide sequence: TGTGCCAGCAGAATCCGGGACAGTACCTACGAGCAGTACTTC. Protein: CASRIRDSTYEQYF.

This sequence joins TRBV24-1 and TRBJ2-5; 11 bases line up with TRBD2. V lost 4 bases to trimming and J lost 6 bases; unmatched junction nucleotides: 9. The CDR3 length is 16 residues. In germline, CDR1 is KGHDR, CDR2 SFDVKD. The CDR3 nucleotides read TGTGCCACCAGTGACACGGGGCTAGCGGGAGGACAGACCCAGTACTTC. It codes for CATSDTGLAGGQTQYF.

The CDR3 region is CASSSEGTSTGELFF. The CDR3 DNA reads TGCGCCAGCAGCTCCGAGGGCACAAGCACCGGGGAGCTGTTTTTT. The chain carries TRBV5-1 and TRBJ2-2; D may be TRBD2 (5 bases). Trimming shortened V by 3 bases and J by 4 bases, and 13 bases separated the two germline ends. Germline V gene sequence: CDR1 SGHRS, CDR2 YFSETQ. CDR3 length: 15 residues.

This chain uses TRBV25-1 with TRBJ2-7, with TRBD1 matching over 9 bases. J was trimmed by 3 bases and V by 3 bases; bases with no gene match: 12. The CDR3 runs to 17 residues. Germline values: CDR1 MGHDK, CDR2 SYGVNS. In nucleotides, the CDR3 is TGTGCCAGCAGTGACGGACAGGGGATCTACACAATCTACGAGCAGTACTTC. Translation: CASSDGQGIYTIYEQYF.

With respect to this clone: One end of the junction is discordant with germline, which a read error may explain. The chain carries TRBV7-7 and TRBJ1-2; D remains unclear. In germline, CDR1 is SSHAT, CDR2 FNYEAQ (reference sequence). CDR3 length: 13 amino acids. The CDR3 sequence is CASSPPRENGYTF. Here the CDR3 DNA reads TGTGCTAGCAGCCCCCCAAGGGAGAATGGCTACACCTTC.

This CDR3 is CSVEVRGLVYEQYF. The CDR3, as DNA: TGCAGCGTTGAAGTAAGGGGACTCGTCTACGAGCAGTACTTC. V is TRBV29-1 and J is TRBJ2-7; possibly TRBD2 for D (6 bases). CDR3 length equals 14 residues. V lost 1 base, J lost 3 bases, and 13 bases lay in between. Germline V gene data show CDR1 as SQVTM and CDR2 as ANQGSEA.

The chain couples TRBV5-4 to TRBJ1-1; maybe TRBD1 (5 bases). Trimming removed 4 bases from V and 7 bases from J, with 17 bases in between. This CDR3 contains 14 residues. Germline V gives CDR1 SGHNT, CDR2 YYREEE (reference sequence). The CDR3 sequence: CASSPLPGSGEAFF. The CDR3 DNA follows: TGTGCCAGCAGCCCCCTCCCAGGGTCAGGTGAAGCTTTCTTT.

The rearrangement joins TRBV9 to TRBJ2-7; 11 bases match TRBD2. Germline lookup yields CDR1 SGDLS and CDR2 YYNGEE. The CDR3 is made up of 16 amino acids. Trimming cost V 0 bases and J 5 bases; bases outside gene matches: 7. CDR3 bases: TGTGCCAGCAGCGTAGGTCTAGCGGGAGGTCAGGACGAGCAGTACTTC. Translating it yields CASSVGLAGGQDEQYF.

This clone appeared a single time. The chain joins TRBV7-9 to TRBJ1-5; D gene ambiguous. The CDR3 runs 16 residues. Between the trimmed V and J ends, which lost 5 bases and 0 bases, there was a span of 14 bases. Germline V gene lookup returns CDR1 SEHNR and CDR2 FQNEAQ (reference sequence). As DNA, the CDR3 is TGTGCCAGCAGCCCCCCTGGGCCTAATAGCAATCAGCCCCAGCATTTT. Amino acids: CASSPPGPNSNQPQHF.